This TCR beta chain was sequenced in a study of blood T cell repertoires in COVID-19. Clones were sequenced by immunoSEQ multiplex PCR, and TCRdb holds only the in-frame ones, with some missing. This table has about 50,000 clones, about 86% appearing once. Per germline, CDR1 SGDLS and CDR2 YYNGEE. V dropped 4 bases and J dropped 3; count of bases not matched to a gene: 1. CDR3 length equals 15 residues. The rearrangement links TRBV9 to TRBJ2-1; 13 bases agree with TRBD2. The source material was peripheral blood. This sequence was found in a man at least 80 years old with active COVID-19. The CDR3 loop reads CASSRTSGGYNEQFF. The CDR3 coding sequence is TGTGCCAGCAGCCGGACTAGCGGGGGCTACAATGAGCAGTTCTTC. The variable domain in full, with the rest retrieved from reference TRBV9 and TRBJ2-1, is DSGVTQTPKHLITATGQRVTLRCSPRSGDLSVYWYQQSLDQGLQFLIQYYNGEERAKGNILERFSAQQFPDLHSELNLSSLELGDSALYFCASSRTSGGYNEQFFGPGTRLTVL.